This T cell receptor (beta chain) was recorded in a study of response to subunit inactivated influenza vaccine. One entry per CDR3 protein results from TCRdb running MiXCR on the RT-PCR reads. The table has approximately 680,000 distinct CDR3 sequences, more than 15% seen once. The J segment lost 5 bases and the V segment lost 0 bases, leaving 3 bases of the junction unmatched. This CDR3 is built from 14 residues. The J gene is TRBJ1-1, the V gene TRBV12-3 or TRBV12-4; 7 nucleotides agree with TRBD1. The source material was PBMCs from blood, sampled 11 to 12 days after vaccination. This TCR was sampled from a man over 45 who received an inactivated influenza vaccine. CDR3 sequence reads: CASSLARGRTEAFF. CDR3 nucleotides: TGTGCCAGCAGTTTAGCGAGGGGGCGAACTGAAGCTTTCTTT.